This T cell receptor beta chain was found in a study of T cell repertoires in cytomegalovirus infection. Study-wide points: The ex vivo response showed dominance by HLA-C-restricted CMV-specific TCR beta clonotypes. The cumulative frequency of public TCR beta families distinguished individuals who carried CMV together with the relevant HLA.

MiXCR, run by TCRdb on the reads, gives a single entry per CDR3 protein. This table holds about 770,000 distinct CDR3 sequences, roughly 28% found once. This clonotype was detected only a few times. Antigen specificity is unknown. The CDR3 extends over 16 amino acids. Looked up from germline, CDR1 is LNHNV and CDR2 is YYDKDF (reference sequence). V lost 1 base and J 4 bases, leaving 13 bases between the germline ends. The chain couples TRBV15 to TRBJ1-4; possibly TRBD1 for D (5 bases). The sequence was collected from a human donor in good health (CMV status not recorded). Some clones in this sample may be carry-over from other donors' samples. The material sequenced was cultured CD8+ T cells from PBMCs, taken from culture after CMV antigen stimulation. The CDR3 spells CATSRVPGRDNEKLFF. CDR3 coding DNA: TGTGCCACCAGCAGAGTACCAGGGCGGGATAATGAAAAACTGTTTTTT. Using reference TRBV15 and TRBJ1-4 for the parts outside the CDR3, the full variable domain is DAMVIQNPRYQVTQFGKPVTLSCSQTLNHNVMYWYQQKSSQAPKLLFHYYDKDFNNEADTPDNFQSRRPNTSFCFLDIRSPGLGDTAMYLCATSRVPGRDNEKLFFGSGTQLSVL.